This T cell receptor (beta chain) was observed in a study of blood T cell repertoires in COVID-19. Study overall: COVID-19 samples, acute and convalescent, were from the United States, Italy and Spain. PBMCs, B-cell-depleted T cells, or T cells provided the cDNA or gDNA that made up the material.

J was trimmed by 2 bases and V by 5 bases; bases with no gene match: 6. The CDR3 is 15 residues long. Authors' data handling: The assay estimated nucleated cells by amplifying reference gene primers. Some clones are missing from TCRdb's copy, which holds only in-frame ones; the method was immunoSEQ multiplex PCR. V and J calls and clone size follow that table, whereas D and trimming were derived from the DNA. The sample holds approximately 100,000 clones; nearly 90% are singletons and the top ten take roughly 5.2%. The source of this sequence is a woman aged 80 or over with active COVID-19. The source material was peripheral blood. V and J are TRBV5-3 and TRBJ2-3; 9 bases line up with TRBD1. TRBV5-3 is sorted into the ORF group, with uncertain function. The chain's CDR3 is CARRPGTGNTDTQYF. The CDR3 DNA is TGTGCCAGAAGGCCCGGGACAGGGAACACAGATACGCAGTATTTT.